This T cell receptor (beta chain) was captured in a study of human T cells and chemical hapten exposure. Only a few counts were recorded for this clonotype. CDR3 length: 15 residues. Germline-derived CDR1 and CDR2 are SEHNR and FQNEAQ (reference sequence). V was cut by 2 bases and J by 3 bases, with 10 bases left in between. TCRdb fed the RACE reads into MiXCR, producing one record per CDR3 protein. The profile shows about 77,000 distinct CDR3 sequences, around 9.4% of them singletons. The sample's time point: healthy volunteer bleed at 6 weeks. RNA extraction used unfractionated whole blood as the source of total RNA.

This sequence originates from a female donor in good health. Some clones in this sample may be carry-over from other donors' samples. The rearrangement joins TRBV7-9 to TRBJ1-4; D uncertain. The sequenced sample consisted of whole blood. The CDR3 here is CASSLSGASNEKLFF. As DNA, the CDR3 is TGTGCCAGCAGCTTAAGCGGTGCATCTAATGAAAAACTGTTTTTT.